This TCR beta chain was identified in a study of Ad26.COV2.S vaccination and SARS-CoV-2 variants. In the study overall: Ad26.COV2.S, an intramuscular injection, was given once or twice 56 days apart. Study results and limitations: It was vaccine recipients, not placebo recipients, who had the higher spike-specific TCR breadth.

J was trimmed by 0 bases and V by 3 bases; bases with no gene match: 4. The CDR3 is made up of 15 amino acids. Germline assignment: CDR1 LNHDA and CDR2 SQIVND (reference sequence). Treatment meaning: some 20 received Ad26.COV2.S at low or high dose, single or two shots; several received placebo; per-sample allocation not given. After the first vaccine or placebo injection, samples were drawn on day 63. Comment on this clone: Its antigen remains unknown.

The repertoire was sequenced with immunoSEQ multiplex PCR; TCRdb's copy has only in-frame clones and lacks some. Of under 500,000 clones listed, 80% to 95% are singletons. This specimen was peripheral blood, taken in a trial of Ad26.COV2.S vaccine versus placebo. The chain uses TRBV19 and TRBJ2-7; 8 positions agree with TRBD1. The source is a person between 18 and 60 years old who received the Ad26.COV2.S COVID-19 vaccine or a placebo. CDR3 region: CASSIGQGSSYEQYF. CDR3 in DNA: TGTGCCAGTAGTATCGGACAGGGAAGCTCCTACGAGCAGTACTTC.